This section outlines one TCR beta chain sequence together with its context. What it binds is not known. Survey-level resolution applied to immunoSEQ assay v3.0. The table came from immunoSEQ multiplex PCR; TCRdb's copy has only in-frame clones and leaves some out. The data contain about 30,000 clones, roughly 90% of them seen just once; the ten biggest clones take up 4.1%. This record belongs to a study of long-term antiretroviral therapy in people with HIV. At the level of the study: The immediate-ART recommendation dates to 2015, and the earliest samples predate it by about a decade.

V gave up 5 bases and J gave up 4 bases; unmatched junction bases: 9. The CDR3 spans 16 residues. Germline CDR1 reads SGHNT; CDR2 reads YYREEE (reference sequence). Study findings and constraints: In samples taken after ART, diversity increased but remained below transplant donor control levels.

The TCR comes from a woman between 18 and 29 years old with HIV. The V and J genes are TRBV5-4 and TRBJ2-1, with 10 bases aligning to TRBD2. Sequenced here: unsorted PBMCs, sampled 0.5 years after starting antiretroviral therapy. Written as DNA, the CDR3 is TGTGCCAGCAGGAAGACTAGCGGGCCCCAATACAATGAGCAGTTCTTC. Encoded protein: CASRKTSGPQYNEQFF.